What follows are 30 T cell receptor beta chains derived from one specimen sequenced in a study of glioma-infiltrating T cells. Using RNA template, CDR3s of TCR alpha and beta were amplified with iRepertoire arm-PCR. Each CDR3 protein gets one entry after TCRdb re-called the multiplex PCR reads with MiXCR. Counted here are about 130,000 distinct CDR3 sequences, roughly 23% occurring once; the ten biggest clones make up nearly 15%. The specimen was glioma tissue, nonneoplastic brain tissue, or PBMCs (not recorded which). These TCRs come from a human donor with low-grade glioma or glioblastoma, undergoing nonglioma brain surgery, or in good health (not recorded which).

This clonotype was recorded at least ten times. This sequence joins TRBV10-3 and TRBJ2-3; D remains unclear. Germline lookup yields CDR1 ENHRY and CDR2 SYGVKD. V was trimmed by 10 bases and J by 3 bases, leaving 8 bases between them. The CDR3 is made up of 11 amino acids. The chain's CDR3 is CATLGTDTQYF. The CDR3 DNA reads TGTGCCACCCTGGGGACAGATACGCAGTATTTT.

This clonotype occurred a few times. This sequence may be a read error, since a much larger clone differs from it by one base. The conserved final phenylalanine or tryptophan is absent from the CDR3, which likely points to a read error. V and J are TRBV7-2 and TRBJ2-7; 8 bases match TRBD2. The CDR3 loop spans 15 amino acids. Germline assignment: CDR1 SGHTA and CDR2 FQGNSA. V lost 9 bases and J lost 4; bases outside the gene matches: 14. This CDR3 reads CASSLEGSGKYEQYL. CDR3 sequence (DNA): TGTGCCAGTTCCTTAGAAGGTAGCGGGAAGTACGAGCAGTACCTC.

This clonotype showed up many times. V gene TRBV19 combines with J gene TRBJ2-7, with TRBD2 identical over 10 bases. The CDR3 sequence is 13 residues long. The junction had 3 bases not matched to a gene; V was cut back by 9 bases and J by 1 base. CDR1 and CDR2 from the germline V gene are LNHDA and SQIVND (reference sequence). The CDR3, as DNA: TGTGCCAGCCGGACTAGCGGTTCCTACGAGCAGTACTTC. Translating it yields CASRTSGSYEQYF.

This clonotype was seen a few times. It may be a read error: a sequence one base away is much more abundant. CDR3 loop: CASRQGPYDEQFF. CDR3 DNA sequence: TGTGCCAGCAGGCAGGGTCCCTACGATGAGCAGTTCTTC. This chain joins TRBV2 and TRBJ2-1; possible D gene TRBD1, 5 bases. CDR1 SNHLY and CDR2 FYNNEI come from the germline V gene. This CDR3 has 13 amino acids. The full variable domain, completed using reference TRBV2 and TRBJ2-1, is EPEVTQTPSHQVTQMGQEVILRCVPISNHLYFYWYRQILGQKVEFLVSFYNNEISEKSEIFDDQFSVERPDGSNFTLKIRSTKLEDSAMYFCASRQGPYDEQFFGPGTRLTVL.

This clonotype was counted at least ten times. The chain couples TRBV30 to TRBJ2-1; TRBD2 aligns across 13 bases. The CDR3 runs 15 residues. Trimming at V came to 0 bases and at J to 8 bases, leaving 4 bases not matched to a gene. Germline CDR1 GTSNPN, CDR2 SVGIG (reference sequence). The CDR3 reads CAWSVGLAGADEQFF. Written as DNA, the CDR3 is TGTGCCTGGAGTGTAGGACTAGCGGGAGCTGATGAGCAGTTCTTC.

The chain has TRBV6-1 and TRBJ1-2; D gene uncertain. Between the trimmed V and J ends, which lost 7 bases and 1 base, there was a span of 7 bases. CDR1 and CDR2 (germline): MNHNS, SASEGT. This CDR3 has 12 amino acids. The CDR3 is CASKEVNYGYTF. The CDR3 DNA sequence: TGTGCCAGCAAGGAAGTTAACTATGGCTACACCTTC.

This clonotype was counted a few times. This chain links TRBV29-1 with TRBJ2-1, with unresolved D. The CDR3 runs 12 residues. Trimming removed 2 bases at V and 6 bases at J, with 8 bases between. The germline gives CDR1 SQVTM, CDR2 ANQGSEA. CDR3 sequence: CSVEYLLNEQFF. CDR3 in DNA: TGCAGCGTTGAATACCTCCTCAATGAGCAGTTCTTC.

This clonotype was observed at least ten times. The rearrangement joins TRBV25-1 to TRBJ1-1; a possible D gene is TRBD1 (6 bases). This CDR3 has 15 amino acids. From germline, CDR1 is MGHDK and CDR2 SYGVNS. V was pared by 1 base and J by 5 bases, with 14 bases between. The CDR3 DNA follows: TGTGCCAGCAGTGAATTCGTCAGGGGAATGACTGAAGCTTTCTTT. Protein product: CASSEFVRGMTEAFF.

This clonotype has ten or more counts. This chain connects TRBV6-1 to TRBJ2-7, with 8 bases identical to TRBD1. The CDR3 runs 14 residues. After removal of 6 bases from V and 7 bases from J, the junction contained 11 bases not matched to a gene. Germline V gene data show CDR1 as MNHNS and CDR2 as SASEGT. The CDR3 region is CASRPPGQAPEQYF. The DNA for the CDR3 is TGTGCCAGCAGGCCTCCGGGACAGGCTCCGGAGCAGTACTTC.

This clonotype was seen repeatedly, ten times or more. The chain joins TRBV5-1 to TRBJ2-3; a weak D match, TRBD1 (6 bases). The germline V gene has CDR1 SGHRS and CDR2 YFSETQ. The germline V and J ends were trimmed by 6 bases and 4 bases, with 9 bases remaining between them. The CDR3 is 12 residues long. CDR3 nucleotides: TGCGCCAGCACTCAGGGGTCAGATACGCAGTATTTT. Protein product: CASTQGSDTQYF.

At least ten counts were recorded for this clonotype. The rearrangement joins TRBV7-8 to TRBJ2-7, with 8 nucleotides matching TRBD2. The V and J ends lost 1 base and 4 bases, in that order; junction bases with no gene match: 9. The CDR3 covers 16 residues. Germline values: CDR1 SGHVS, CDR2 FQNEAQ. The CDR3 DNA is TGTGCCAGCAGCTTAGGATCGAGCGGGAGTGCTTACGAGCAGTACTTC. The encoded protein is CASSLGSSGSAYEQYF. The variable domain in full, completed from reference TRBV7-8 and TRBJ2-7, reads GAGVSQSPRYKVAKRGQDVALRCDPISGHVSLFWYQQALGQGPEFLTYFQNEAQLDKSGLPSDRFFAERPEGSVSTLKIQRTQQEDSAVYLCASSLGSSGSAYEQYFGPGTRLTVT.

This clonotype was counted at least ten times. The chain joins TRBV7-9 to TRBJ1-3; D is possibly TRBD1 (5 bases). Trimming left V 3 bases short and J 4 bases short, with 13 bases between. This CDR3 region has 15 residues. From germline, CDR1 is SEHNR and CDR2 FQNEAQ (reference sequence). The CDR3 loop reads CASSFRREAGNTIYF. CDR3 sequence (DNA): TGTGCCAGCAGCTTCCGCAGGGAGGCCGGAAACACCATATATTTT.

This clonotype occurred a few times. An end of the junction differs from the germline gene, which may be a read error. The rearrangement joins TRBV4-3 to TRBJ2-7, with 10 bases fitting TRBD1. Looked up from germline, CDR1 is LGHNA and CDR2 is YSLEER. This CDR3 is 14 amino acids long. The DNA of the CDR3 is TGCGCCAGCGGCCAAGGACAGGGGGCCTACGAGCAGTACTTC. Translated: CASGQGQGAYEQYF.

There are a few counts of this clonotype. V is TRBV29-1 and J is TRBJ1-5, with 7 nucleotides matching TRBD1. There are 15 residues in the CDR3. The germline gives CDR1 SQVTM, CDR2 ANQGSEA. J was trimmed by 0 bases and V by 5 bases; bases with no gene match: 7. The CDR3, as DNA: TGCAGCGTTAGCTTACAGGGGAATAGCAATCAGCCCCAGCATTTT. This translates into CSVSLQGNSNQPQHF.

This clonotype was found a few times. The V call is TRBV5-4, the J call TRBJ2-5; tentative D call: TRBD2 (5 bases). Germline values: CDR1 SGHNT, CDR2 YYREEE (reference sequence). CDR3 length equals 13 residues. The V and J ends lost 3 bases and 2 bases respectively, with 8 bases between them. The CDR3 sequence is CASSYPGQETQYF. The CDR3 nucleotides are TGTGCCAGCAGCTATCCGGGACAAGAGACCCAGTACTTC.

Worth noting for this clonotype: This may be a read error, as it is one base from a much larger clone. Because the CDR3 is missing its conserved closing phenylalanine or tryptophan, this is likely a read error. The chain recombines TRBV3-1 with TRBJ2-7; 7 nucleotides agree with TRBD2. V was clipped by 4 bases and J by 0 bases; unmatched bases: 6. Germline-derived CDR1 and CDR2 are LGHDT and YNNKEL (reference sequence). This CDR3 region has 15 residues. The CDR3 region has the DNA TGTGCCAGCAGCCTAACCGGGACTACCTCCTACGAGCAGTACTCC. Translating gives CASSLTGTTSYEQYS.

The chain is built from TRBV4-1 and TRBJ2-5, with TRBD2 matching over 7 bases. The CDR3 loop spans 18 amino acids. The J segment lost 7 bases and the V segment lost 1 base, leaving 18 bases of the junction unmatched. The germline V gene has CDR1 MGHRA and CDR2 YSYEKL. The CDR3 sequence: CASSQGAPSSGRGVTQYF. The CDR3 nucleotides are TGCGCCAGCAGCCAAGGGGCCCCGTCTAGCGGAAGAGGGGTGACCCAGTACTTC.

This clonotype was seen repeatedly, ten times or more. In nucleotides, the CDR3 is TGTGCCAGCAGATCAGGGGTCGAGCAGTACTTC. Residues: CASRSGVEQYF. This chain links TRBV12-3 or TRBV12-4 with TRBJ2-7, with D tentatively TRBD1 (6 bases). Trimming removed 6 bases at V and 6 bases at J, with 9 bases between. This CDR3 region has 11 residues.

Many counts were recorded for this clonotype. The chain combines TRBV28 with TRBJ2-7, with TRBD2 identical over 11 bases. CDR3 length: 14 amino acids. After removal of 8 bases from V and 5 bases from J, the junction contained 8 bases not matched to a gene. Germline V gene data show CDR1 as MDHEN and CDR2 as SYDVKM. CDR3 sequence (DNA): TGTGCCAGCCTCACTAGCGGGAGTTTCAACGAGCAGTACTTC. Its protein product is CASLTSGSFNEQYF. Full variable domain (outside the CDR3, taken from reference TRBV28 and TRBJ2-7): DVKVTQSSRYLVKRTGEKVFLECVQDMDHENMFWYRQDPGLGLRLIYFSYDVKMKEKGDIPEGYSVSREKKERFSLILESASTNQTSMYLCASLTSGSFNEQYFGPGTRLTVT.

This clonotype was observed a single time. It may be a read error: a sequence one base away is much more abundant. The rearrangement links TRBV28 to TRBJ2-7; D is undetermined. Germline V gives CDR1 MDHEN, CDR2 SYDVKM. This CDR3 has 13 amino acids. CDR3 sequence: CASTRRLTYGQYF. CDR3 nucleotides: TGTGCCAGCACCCGCCGGTTGACCTACGGGCAGTACTTC.

The table lists this clonotype with a count of one. A much larger clone lies one base from this, so it may be a read error. The chain links TRBV3-1 to TRBJ1-5; D unresolved. Per germline, CDR1 LGHDT and CDR2 YNNKEL (reference sequence). The CDR3 runs to 14 residues. V was shortened by 1 base and J by 9 bases, with 13 bases between the two germline ends. CDR3 region: CASSQGSRSGPQHF. The CDR3 coding sequence is TGTGCCAGCAGCCAAGGTAGCAGGTCGGGGCCCCAGCATTTT.

With regard to this clonotype: A much larger clone differs from this one at a single base, so this may be a read error. The CDR3 nucleotides are TGTGCCAGCAGTTTCCCTATCTCGGGACAGGGACACAATGAGCAGTTCTTC. It codes for CASSFPISGQGHNEQFF. This sequence joins TRBV11-2 and TRBJ2-1; 9 nucleotides agree with TRBD1. Germline loops: CDR1 SGHAT, CDR2 FQNNGV. The ends lost 6 bases at V and 5 bases at J; junction bases unmatched: 14. This CDR3 has 17 amino acids.

This clonotype was counted at least ten times. The chain uses TRBV7-2 and TRBJ2-7; possibly TRBD2 for D (6 bases). Trimming took 5 bases from V and 3 from J, leaving 14 bases between them. Germline V lookup: CDR1 SGHTA, CDR2 FQGNSA. CDR3 length: 14 amino acids. The CDR3 DNA is TGTGCCAGCAGCGCCGTCTTGGGGGGCTACGAGCAGTACTTC. Translated, it gives CASSAVLGGYEQYF.

This clonotype was detected only a few times. This may be a read error: a much more frequent sequence differs by one nucleotide. The chain carries TRBV7-9 and TRBJ1-1, with D possibly matching TRBD1 (6 bases). Germline CDR1 SEHNR, CDR2 FQNEAQ (reference sequence). The length of the CDR3 is 14 residues. This CDR3 reads CASSPPRGITGAFF. The DNA for the CDR3 is TGTGCCAGCAGCCCGCCTAGGGGGATCACTGGAGCTTTCTTT.

In its sample, this clonotype was seen a few times. J is TRBJ2-7 and V is TRBV11-2; no clear D gene. V was pared by 1 base and J by 4 bases, with 8 bases between. The germline V gene has CDR1 SGHAT and CDR2 FQNNGV. The CDR3 runs to 13 residues. CDR3 nucleotides: TGTGCCAGCAGCTTAGGACCGCAATACGAGCAGTACTTC. It codes for CASSLGPQYEQYF.

Concerning this clonotype itself: One end of the junction fails to match germline, which may point to a read error. The CDR3 is CASSFWLAENTGELSF. The CDR3 DNA is TGTGCCAGCAGTTTTTGGCTAGCGGAGAACACCGGGGAGCTGTCTTTT. The chain combines TRBV12-3 or TRBV12-4 with TRBJ2-2, with 7 bases aligning to TRBD2. CDR3 length: 16 amino acids.

This sequence joins TRBV9 and TRBJ2-7; D is possibly TRBD2 (6 bases). Trimming removed 0 bases from V and 5 bases from J, with 15 bases in between. The CDR3 covers 15 residues. The germline V gene encodes CDR1 SGDLS and CDR2 YYNGEE. The CDR3 spells CASSVGGENVHEQYF. The CDR3 DNA follows: TGTGCCAGCAGCGTAGGGGGGGAGAACGTCCACGAGCAGTACTTC.

Many counts were recorded for this clonotype. The chain joins TRBV6-1 to TRBJ2-7, with D perhaps matching TRBD1 or TRBD2 (5 bases each). The CDR3 has 13 amino acids. V shed 6 bases and J shed 5 bases, with 14 bases lying between them. Germline CDR1 reads MNHNS; CDR2 reads SASEGT. The CDR3: CASRGDGFDEQYF. The CDR3 nucleotides read TGTGCCAGCAGGGGGGACGGATTTGACGAGCAGTACTTC.

This clonotype was counted ten times or more. This chain connects TRBV27 to TRBJ2-7; D possibly corresponds to TRBD1 (5 bases). The CDR3 totals 14 residues. Germline V gives CDR1 MNHEY, CDR2 SMNVEV (reference sequence). Trimming cost V 3 bases and J 4 bases, with 13 bases left between them. The CDR3 nucleotides are TGTGCCAGCAGTTTCTCGACAGTGGGTTACGAGCAGTACTTC. Protein: CASSFSTVGYEQYF.

This clonotype appeared many times. This chain joins TRBV6-6 and TRBJ2-7; 7 positions agree with TRBD1. The CDR3 is made up of 16 amino acids. With 2 bases clipped from V and 0 bases from J, the junction kept 7 bases outside the gene matches. CDR1 and CDR2 from the germline V gene are MNHNY and SVGAGI (reference sequence). The DNA of the CDR3 is TGTGCCAGCAGTTACGGCCCAGGGGGTGGCTCCTACGAGCAGTACTTC. It translates to CASSYGPGGGSYEQYF.